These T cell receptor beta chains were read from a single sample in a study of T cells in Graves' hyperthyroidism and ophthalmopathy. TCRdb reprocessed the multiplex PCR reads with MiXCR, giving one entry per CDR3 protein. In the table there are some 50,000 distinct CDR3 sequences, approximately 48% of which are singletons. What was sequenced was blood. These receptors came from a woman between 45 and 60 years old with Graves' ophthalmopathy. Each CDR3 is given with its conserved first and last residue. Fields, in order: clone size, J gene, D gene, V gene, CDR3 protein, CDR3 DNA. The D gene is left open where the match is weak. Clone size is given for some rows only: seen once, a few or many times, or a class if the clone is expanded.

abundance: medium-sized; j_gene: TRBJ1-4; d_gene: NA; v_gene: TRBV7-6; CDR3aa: CASISRVWWKLFF; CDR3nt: TGTGCCAGCATCTCGCGAGTCTGGTGGAAACTGTTTTTT
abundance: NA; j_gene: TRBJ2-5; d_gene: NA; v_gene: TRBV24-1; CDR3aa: CATSGRLETQYF; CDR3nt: TGTGCCACCAGTGGGAGGCTAGAGACCCAGTACTTC
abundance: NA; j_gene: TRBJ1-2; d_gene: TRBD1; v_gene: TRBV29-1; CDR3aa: CSGSGTDYGYTF; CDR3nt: TGCAGCGGCTCCGGGACAGACTATGGCTACACCTTC
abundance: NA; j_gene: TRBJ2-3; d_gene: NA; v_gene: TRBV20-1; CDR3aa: CSARDRWGTTDTQYF; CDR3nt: TGCAGTGCTAGAGATAGGTGGGGCACAACAGATACGCAGTATTTT
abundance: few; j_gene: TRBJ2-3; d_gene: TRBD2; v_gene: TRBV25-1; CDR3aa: CASSGERGSTDTQYF; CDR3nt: TGTGCCAGCAGTGGTGAGCGGGGTAGCACAGATACGCAGTATTTT
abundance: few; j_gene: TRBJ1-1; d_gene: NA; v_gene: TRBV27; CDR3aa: CASSFSLNTEAFF; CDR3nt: TGTGCCAGCAGTTTCTCTCTGAACACTGAAGCTTTCTTT
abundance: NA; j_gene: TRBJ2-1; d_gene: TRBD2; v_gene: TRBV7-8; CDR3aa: CASSLPLAGGFNEQFF; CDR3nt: TGTGCCAGCAGCTTGCCGCTAGCGGGGGGATTCAATGAGCAGTTCTTC
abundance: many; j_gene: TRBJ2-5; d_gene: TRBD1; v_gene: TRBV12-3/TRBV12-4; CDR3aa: CASSTRSGTALETQYF; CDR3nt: TGTGCCAGCAGCACACGTTCGGGGACAGCCTTGGAGACCCAGTACTTC
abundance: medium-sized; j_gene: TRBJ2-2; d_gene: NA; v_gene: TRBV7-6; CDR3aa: CATTNTGELFF; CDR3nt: TGTGCCACGACTAACACCGGGGAGCTGTTTTTT
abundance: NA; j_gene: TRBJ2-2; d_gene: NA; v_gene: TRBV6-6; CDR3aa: CACSYDLTTGELFF; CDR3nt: TGCGCCTGCAGTTACGACCTCACCACCGGGGAGCTGTTTTTT
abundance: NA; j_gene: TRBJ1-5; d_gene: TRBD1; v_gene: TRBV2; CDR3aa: CASGRGQGSQPQHF; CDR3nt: TGTGCCAGCGGCAGGGGACAGGGGAGTCAGCCCCAGCATTTT
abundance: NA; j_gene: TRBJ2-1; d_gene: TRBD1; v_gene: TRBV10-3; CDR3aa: CAISESGTGPYNEQFF; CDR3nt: TGTGCCATCAGTGAGTCCGGGACAGGACCTTACAATGAGCAGTTCTTC
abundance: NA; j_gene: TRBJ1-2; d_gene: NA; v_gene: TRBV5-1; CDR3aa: CTSRLTGAEGGYTF; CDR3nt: TGCACCAGCAGACTGACAGGAGCGGAGGGAGGCTACACCTTC
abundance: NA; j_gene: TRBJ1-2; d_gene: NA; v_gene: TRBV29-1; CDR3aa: CSGGGGNYGYTF; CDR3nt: TGCAGCGGGGGGGGGGGGAACTATGGCTACACCTTC
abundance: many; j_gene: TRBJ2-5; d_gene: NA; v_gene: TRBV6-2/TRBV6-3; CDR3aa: CASSIRRQETQYF; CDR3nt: TGTGCCAGCAGTATCAGGCGCCAAGAGACCCAGTACTTC
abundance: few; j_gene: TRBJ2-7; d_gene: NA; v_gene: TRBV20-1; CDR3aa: CSARTSVAPLEQYF; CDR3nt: TGCAGTGCTAGGACATCCGTCGCCCCCTTGGAGCAGTACTTC
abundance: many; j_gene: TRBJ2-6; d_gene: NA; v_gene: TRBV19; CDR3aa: CASSKGRGSGANVLTF; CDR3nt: TGTGCCAGTAGTAAGGGTAGGGGGTCTGGGGCCAACGTCCTGACTTTC
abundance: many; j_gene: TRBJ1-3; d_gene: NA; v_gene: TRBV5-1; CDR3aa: CASSLAWGSGNTIYF; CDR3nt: TGCGCCAGCAGCTTGGCCTGGGGCTCTGGAAACACCATATATTTT
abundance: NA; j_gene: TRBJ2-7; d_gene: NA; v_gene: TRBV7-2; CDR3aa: CASSFYICSSGLAGAEQYF; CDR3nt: NA
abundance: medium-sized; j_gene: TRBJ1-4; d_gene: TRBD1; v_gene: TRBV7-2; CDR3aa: CASSSQGSHNEKLFF; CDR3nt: TGTGCCAGCAGCTCACAGGGGTCGCATAATGAAAAACTGTTTTTT
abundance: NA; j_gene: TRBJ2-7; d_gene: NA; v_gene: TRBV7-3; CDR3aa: CASSTGQPRNEQQVYEQYF; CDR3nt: TGTGCCAGCAGCACGGGACAACCACGCAATGAGCAGCAGGTATACGAGCAGTACTTC
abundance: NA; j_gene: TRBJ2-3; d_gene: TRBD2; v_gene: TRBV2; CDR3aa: CASSSRTSGSLTDTQYF; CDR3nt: TGTGCCAGCAGTTCCCGGACTAGCGGGAGTCTTACAGATACGCAGTATTTT
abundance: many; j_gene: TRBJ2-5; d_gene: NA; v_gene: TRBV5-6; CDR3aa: CASRWTEQETQYF; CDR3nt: TGTGCCAGCAGATGGACCGAACAAGAGACCCAGTACTTC
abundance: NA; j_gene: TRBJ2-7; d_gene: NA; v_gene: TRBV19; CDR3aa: CASSGTHYEQYF; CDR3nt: TGTGCCAGTAGTGGGACCCACTACGAGCAGTACTTC
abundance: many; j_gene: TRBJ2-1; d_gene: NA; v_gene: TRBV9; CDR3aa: CASSVEGRGEQFF; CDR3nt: TGTGCCAGCAGCGTAGAGGGTAGAGGTGAGCAGTTCTTC
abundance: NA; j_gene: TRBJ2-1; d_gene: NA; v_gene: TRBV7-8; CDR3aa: CASSPSGGAIYNEQFF; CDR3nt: TGTGCCAGCAGCCCCTCAGGGGGGGCTATCTACAATGAGCAGTTCTTC
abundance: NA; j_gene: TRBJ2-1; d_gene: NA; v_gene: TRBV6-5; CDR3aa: CASSTPPYRGGNEQFF; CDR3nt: TGTGCCAGCAGTACCCCCCCCTACAGGGGAGGGAATGAGCAGTTCTTC
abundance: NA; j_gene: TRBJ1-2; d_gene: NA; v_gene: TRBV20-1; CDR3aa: CSASRASYGYTF; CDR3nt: TGCAGTGCTAGCAGGGCAAGCTATGGCTACACCTTC
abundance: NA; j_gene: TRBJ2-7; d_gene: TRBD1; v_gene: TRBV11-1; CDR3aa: CASRPGQGLNYEQYF; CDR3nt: TGTGCCAGCAGACCCGGACAGGGACTTAATTACGAGCAGTACTTC
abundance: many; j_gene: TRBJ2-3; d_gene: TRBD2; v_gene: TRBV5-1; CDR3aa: CASSEEREGDTQYF; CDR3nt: TGCGCCAGCAGCGAGGAGCGGGAGGGAGATACGCAGTATTTT
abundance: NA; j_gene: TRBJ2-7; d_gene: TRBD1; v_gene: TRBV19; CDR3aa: CASSAGQDYEQYF; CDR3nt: TGTGCCAGTAGTGCGGGACAGGACTACGAGCAGTACTTC
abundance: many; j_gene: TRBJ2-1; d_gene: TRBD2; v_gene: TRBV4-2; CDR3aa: CASSQVAGNEQFF; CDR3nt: TGTGCCAGCAGCCAAGTAGCGGGAAATGAGCAGTTCTTC
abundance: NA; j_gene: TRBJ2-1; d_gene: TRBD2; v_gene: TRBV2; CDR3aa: CASSVTSGRNEQFF; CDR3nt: TGTGCCAGCAGTGTTACTAGCGGGAGAAATGAGCAGTTCTTC
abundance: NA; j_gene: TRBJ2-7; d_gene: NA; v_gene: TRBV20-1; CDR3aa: CSARTAYEQYF; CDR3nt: TGCAGTGCCAGGACAGCCTACGAGCAGTACTTC
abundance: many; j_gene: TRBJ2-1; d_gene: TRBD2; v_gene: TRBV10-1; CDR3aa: CASSGGLAGGSNEQFF; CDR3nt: TGCGCCAGCAGTGGAGGGCTAGCGGGGGGGAGTAATGAGCAGTTCTTC
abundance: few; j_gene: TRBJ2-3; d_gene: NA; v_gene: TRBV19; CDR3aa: CASRQSGDTQYF; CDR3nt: TGTGCCAGTAGACAGTCGGGAGATACGCAGTATTTT
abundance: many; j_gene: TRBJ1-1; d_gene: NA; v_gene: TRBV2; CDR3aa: CASSDDRTEAFF; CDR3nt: TGTGCCAGCAGCGATGACAGGACTGAAGCTTTCTTT
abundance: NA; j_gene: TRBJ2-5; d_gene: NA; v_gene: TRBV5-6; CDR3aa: CASSLGGATETQYF; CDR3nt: TGTGCCAGCAGCTTGGGGGGAGCGACAGAGACCCAGTACTTC
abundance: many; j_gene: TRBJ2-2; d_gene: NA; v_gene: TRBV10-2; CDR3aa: CASSAGRITGELFF; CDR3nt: TGCGCCAGCAGTGCGGGGCGGATAACCGGGGAGCTGTTTTTT
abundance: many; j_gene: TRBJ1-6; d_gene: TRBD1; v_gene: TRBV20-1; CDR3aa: CSATAGQAYNSPLHF; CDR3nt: TGCAGTGCAACTGCCGGACAGGCCTATAATTCACCCCTCCACTTT